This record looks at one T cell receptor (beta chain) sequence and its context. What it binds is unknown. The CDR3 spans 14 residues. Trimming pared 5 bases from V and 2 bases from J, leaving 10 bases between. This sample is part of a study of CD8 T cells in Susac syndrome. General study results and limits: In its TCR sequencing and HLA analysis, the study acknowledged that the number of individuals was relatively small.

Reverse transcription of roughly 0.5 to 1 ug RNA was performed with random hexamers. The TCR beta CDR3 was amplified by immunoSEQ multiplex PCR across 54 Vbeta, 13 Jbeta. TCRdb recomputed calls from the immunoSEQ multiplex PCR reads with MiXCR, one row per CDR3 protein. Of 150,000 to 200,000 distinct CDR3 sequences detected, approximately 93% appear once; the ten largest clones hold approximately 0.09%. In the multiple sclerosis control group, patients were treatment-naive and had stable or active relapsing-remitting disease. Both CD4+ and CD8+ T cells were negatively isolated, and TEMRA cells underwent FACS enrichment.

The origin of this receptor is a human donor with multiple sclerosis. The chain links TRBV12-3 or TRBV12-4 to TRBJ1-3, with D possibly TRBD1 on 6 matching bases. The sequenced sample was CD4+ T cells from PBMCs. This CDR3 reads CASSDTGTGNTIYF. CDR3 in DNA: TGTGCCAGCAGTGATACAGGGACTGGAAACACCATATATTTT.